This paragraph reports one TCR beta chain. The data derive from a study of blood T cell repertoires in COVID-19. Overall study context: Both acute and convalescent COVID-19 samples were obtained from the United States, Italy and Spain. PBMCs, B-cell-depleted T cells, or T cells were the source of the cDNA or gDNA that made up the material.

This CDR3 spans 14 amino acids. In germline, CDR1 is SGHRS, CDR2 YFSETQ. V was clipped by 0 bases and J by 7 bases; unmatched bases: 2. Method: immunoSEQ multiplex PCR; TCRdb's copy keeps in-frame clones and lacks some. The sample lists some 500,000 clones; about 88% were seen once. While infection was still active, Seattle patients were enrolled and then followed longitudinally. This TCR was recovered from a woman aged 50 to 65 with COVID-19, enrolled during active disease. V usage is TRBV5-1 and J usage is TRBJ2-3, with 10 bases identical to TRBD2. Material for sequencing was peripheral blood. This CDR3 is CASSLGTSGHTQYF. The CDR3, as DNA: TGCGCCAGCAGCTTGGGGACTAGCGGTCATACGCAGTATTTT.